This TCR beta chain was profiled in a study of T cell responses to AZD1222 COVID-19 vaccine. Here immunoSEQ multiplex PCR was the method, and the copy in TCRdb shows in-frame clones only, minus some. The table shows about 150,000 clones, with 75% to 95% occurring only once. This clone showed up just once. Unmatched junction bases numbered 6, after V lost 6 bases and J lost 2 bases. There are 14 residues in the CDR3. Germline assignment: CDR1 MNHEY and CDR2 SVGAGI. This clonotype was obtained from an adult in good health. The genes are TRBV6-5 and TRBJ2-7; TRBD1 matches 8 bases. The sample here was peripheral blood, taken on day 0 of AZD1222 vaccination. CDR3 bases: TGTGCCAGCAGGCCACGGACAGGGACCTACGAGCAGTACTTC. Protein product: CASRPRTGTYEQYF.